Listed below are T cell receptor beta chains from one sample, sequenced in a study of TIL therapy for anti-PD-1-resistant metastatic lung cancer. Only in-frame clones appear in the TCRdb table, and some are missing; sequencing was by immunoSEQ multiplex PCR. The table has 30,000 to 45,000 clones, 73% seen once. Specimen: blood, collected at baseline. Receptors were obtained from a person aged 25 to 85 with non-small cell lung cancer. CDR3s include the opening cysteine and the closing phenylalanine or tryptophan. The order of the fields is D gene, clone size, J gene, V gene, CDR3 DNA, CDR3 protein. D genes are given only for firm matches. For some rows the clone size is stated as once, few or many, or as a class when expanded; others skip it.

TRBD1	few	TRBJ2-2	TRBV14	TGTGCCAGCAGCCAGGAGACAGGGATGGCCGGGGAGCTGTTTTTT	CASSQETGMAGELFF
TRBD2	NA	TRBJ2-1	TRBV4-1	TGCGCCAGCAGCCAATCAAGCGGGAGAGGGGGGGGGAATGAGCAGTTCTTC	CASSQSSGRGGGNEQFF
NA	few	TRBJ1-1	TRBV7-9	TGTGCCAGCAGCTTAACAGTGAACACTGAAGCTTTCTTT	CASSLTVNTEAFF
NA	NA	TRBJ2-7	TRBV27	TGTGCCAGCAGTTTGTCGATCGGGGTTGAGGAGCAGTACTTC	CASSLSIGVEEQYF
TRBD1	NA	TRBJ2-3	TRBV5-1	TGCGCCAGCAGCTTGGTGTGGGACAGAACAGATACGCAGTATTTT	CASSLVWDRTDTQYF
TRBD2	NA	TRBJ2-7	TRBV7-9	TGTGCCAGCAGCCCTGCTAGCGGGGGCCTGGAGGAGCAGTACTTC	CASSPASGGLEEQYF
NA	NA	TRBJ1-3	TRBV5-6	TGTGCCAGCAGCTCATCCGGTGCCTCTGGAAACACCATATATTTT	CASSSSGASGNTIYF
NA	few	TRBJ1-6	TRBV11-2	TGTGCCAGCAGCTTAGATTTAGGGGGAAATAATTCACCCCTCCACTTT	CASSLDLGGNNSPLHF
TRBD2	NA	TRBJ2-1	TRBV9	TGTGCCAGCAGCGTAGGACTAGCGGGAACTAATGAGCAGTTCTTC	CASSVGLAGTNEQFF
NA	NA	TRBJ1-4	TRBV7-9	TGTGCCAGCAGCTCGACAGTATTTAATGAAAAACTGTTTTTT	CASSSTVFNEKLFF
TRBD1	NA	TRBJ1-5	TRBV19	TGTGCCAGTAGTCCCGGACAGGGGAAGAGGAGCAATCAGCCCCAGCATTTT	CASSPGQGKRSNQPQHF
TRBD2	NA	TRBJ2-7	TRBV4-1	TGCGCCAGCAGCCAAGATGAGGGGACTAGCGTAGACGAGCAGTACTTC	CASSQDEGTSVDEQYF
TRBD2	NA	TRBJ2-1	TRBV27	TGTGCCAACAAATTTTCCGGGACTAGCGGGGGGCCGATCCTCTACAATGAGCAGTTCTTC	CANKFSGTSGGPILYNEQFF
TRBD1	NA	TRBJ2-1	TRBV19	TGTGCCAGTACCATTTCGTCCGGGACAGGGGCAAACAATGAGCAGTTCTTC	CASTISSGTGANNEQFF
NA	NA	TRBJ2-3	TRBV7-3	TGTGCCAGCAGCTCCAACCGGGGAACAGATACGCAGTATTTT	CASSSNRGTDTQYF
NA	few	TRBJ1-1	TRBV5-1	TGCGCCAGCAGCTTGGGGGAGAGTAGGACTGAAGCTTTCTTT	CASSLGESRTEAFF
NA	few	TRBJ1-5	TRBV30	TGTGCCTGGAGCAGGGGTAGACAGCCCCAGCATTTT	CAWSRGRQPQHF
NA	NA	TRBJ1-5	TRBV7-2	TGTGCCAGCAGTCCCGGGGGGGGTCAGCCCCAGCATTTT	CASSPGGGQPQHF
TRBD1	few	TRBJ2-2	TRBV7-2	TGTGCCAGCAGCTTAGCACAGGGGACCGGGGAGCTGTTTTTT	CASSLAQGTGELFF
TRBD1	once	TRBJ2-7	TRBV4-3	TGCGCCAGCAGCCCAGGACAGGGTACCTACGAGCAGTACTTC	CASSPGQGTYEQYF
NA	NA	TRBJ2-2	TRBV5-1	TGCGCCAGCAGCCCCTCAAGCGGAGACACCGGGGAGCTGTTTTTT	CASSPSSGDTGELFF
TRBD2	NA	TRBJ2-7	TRBV5-1	TGCGCCAGCAGCTTGAAGAATAGCGGGAGCGAACAGTACTTC	CASSLKNSGSEQYF
NA	NA	TRBJ1-2	TRBV9	TGTGCCAGCAGCGTAGATGGAGGCCGTCAGGGCTACACCTTC	CASSVDGGRQGYTF
NA	NA	TRBJ1-1	TRBV19	TGTGCCAGTAGTCTCGGGCCCGCCACTGAAGCTTTCTTT	CASSLGPATEAFF
TRBD1	NA	TRBJ2-7	TRBV6-5	TGTGCCAGCAGTTACTCCGGACAGGGGGCTCAAGAGCAGTACTTC	CASSYSGQGAQEQYF
NA	NA	TRBJ2-4	TRBV4-3	TGCGCCAGCAGCCAAAATCTAGCCAAAAACATTCAGTACTTC	CASSQNLAKNIQYF
NA	NA	TRBJ2-5	TRBV7-9	TGTGCCAGCAGCTCCCCCACCTGGCGTGAGACCCAGTACTTC	CASSSPTWRETQYF
NA	few	TRBJ1-6	TRBV28	TGTGCCAGCAGTTTAAGTCCCTATAATTCACCCCTCCACTTT	CASSLSPYNSPLHF
NA	few	TRBJ2-4	TRBV7-2	TGTGCCAGCAGCCTCCGGGGGGCCGCGTCTCTAGCCAAAAACATTCAGTACTTC	CASSLRGAASLAKNIQYF
NA	NA	TRBJ1-1	TRBV6-5	TGTGCCAGCAGTTACAGGGGGAACACTGAAGCTTTCTTT	CASSYRGNTEAFF
TRBD2	NA	TRBJ2-1	TRBV9	TGTGCCAGCAGCGTTACCGGGGGGGAGCCCAATGAGCAGTTCTTC	CASSVTGGEPNEQFF
NA	NA	TRBJ2-7	TRBV11-1	TGTGCCAGCAGCCCCGGCGTACAGGGCCACGAGCAGTACTTC	CASSPGVQGHEQYF
TRBD2	NA	TRBJ2-7	TRBV7-8	TGTGCCAGCAGCCCCTCGCCGGGAGGGGGGCGCGGGGAGTACTTC	CASSPSPGGGRGEYF
NA	few	TRBJ1-6	TRBV19	TGTGCCAGTAGTATGGAGGCAGGTGCTTCACCCCTCCACTTT	CASSMEAGASPLHF
NA	NA	TRBJ1-6	TRBV15	TGTGCCACCAGCAGAAACGCACTGATTTCACCCCTCCACTTT	CATSRNALISPLHF
NA	NA	TRBJ1-1	TRBV19	TGTGCCAGTAGTACAAAGATGAACACTGAAGCTTTCTTT	CASSTKMNTEAFF